This T cell receptor beta chain was captured in a study of T cell changes during pregnancy in multiple sclerosis (dated by TCRdb to between 2018 and 2020). In terms of the full investigation: The study examined how the T cell repertoire changed over the course of pregnancy in women with multiple sclerosis.

Taken from cysteine to phenylalanine, the CDR3 has 15 residues. Only the CDR3 DNA is retained, 45 bases long and in frame from the first base. The trim is 4 bases for V and 7 bases for J, with a gap of 22 bases between the germline ends. The germline V gene encodes CDR1 SQVTM and CDR2 ANQGSEA. Libraries were prepared through the immunoSEQ multiplex PCR assay. This is the immuneACCESS table as TCRdb keeps it, with only in-frame sequences that have V and J called. A part of the clones is gone; compared with another copy, unresolved V genes explain less than half, and the rest is unexplained. The sample table holds 46,000 or so clones, of which approximately 92% were seen once. Roughly 4.3% of the sample rests with the top ten. This clone showed up just once. The clone's antigen remains unknown. There are no base qualities to consult, and no much larger clone falls within one base.

The chain employs TRBV29-1 and TRBJ1-2; no D gene can be assigned with confidence. The sequence was collected from a female donor with multiple sclerosis, enrolled in a pregnancy study. Sequencing used CD8+ T cells from peripheral blood mononuclear cells, obtained after pregnancy. The DNA reads as follows: TGCAGCGTTGGTCTTAAGGAGCCCAATGCTCGTGGCTACACCTTC. It codes for CSVGLKEPNARGYTF. The CDR3, completed at both ends by the reference TRBV29-1 and TRBJ1-2 genes, gives the full variable domain SAVISQKPSRDICQRGTSLTIQCQVDSQVTMMFWYRQQPGQSLTLIATANQGSEATYESGFVIDKFPISRPNLTFSTLTVSNMSPEDSSIYLCSVGLKEPNARGYTFGSGTRLTVV.